Listed below are T cell receptor beta chains from one sample, sequenced in a study of naive and memory T cell subsets. One entry per CDR3 protein results from TCRdb running MiXCR on the UMI-ligation and nested PCR reads. Here the sample spans more than 30,000 distinct CDR3 sequences, about 11% being singletons. The specimen was skin, collected from a tuberculin skin test site. Every receptor here comes from an adult in good health. Both conserved end residues are part of each CDR3. A D gene is named only where the DNA matches it firmly. Part of the rows lack a size; the others show once, few, many or a class for expanded clones.

D gene	V gene	J gene	clone size	CDR3 DNA	CDR3 protein
NA	TRBV7-2	TRBJ2-1	few	TGTGCCAGCAGCTTAGAGAGGGACTCTTACAATGAGCAGTTCTTC	CASSLERDSYNEQFF
NA	TRBV20-1	TRBJ2-5	many	TGCAGTGAGGGGCCGCTGGGTTCAAAAGAGACCCAGTACTTC	CSEGPLGSKETQYF
NA	TRBV12-3/TRBV12-4	TRBJ2-6	NA	TGTGCCAGCAGGCACAGGGGGGGATACGGGGCCAACGTCCTGACTTTC	CASRHRGGYGANVLTF
NA	TRBV2	TRBJ1-1	NA	TGTGCCAGCGGGGAACCCTACAGGGAAAACACTGAAGCTTTCTTT	CASGEPYRENTEAFF
NA	TRBV13	TRBJ2-3	NA	TGTGCCAGCAGCCTCCTAGGAGACTATGCTTATACGCAGTATTTT	CASSLLGDYAYTQYF
TRBD1	TRBV25-1	TRBJ2-3	few	TGTGCCAGCAGTTTTACAGGGGCAGATACGCAGTATTTT	CASSFTGADTQYF
NA	TRBV10-1	TRBJ2-5	many	TGCGCCAGCAGTGAGCAGGGGAACCAAGAGACCCAGTACTTC	CASSEQGNQETQYF
NA	TRBV18	TRBJ1-1	NA	TGTGCCAGCTCAATAGACCGGAGCACTGAAGCTTTCTTT	CASSIDRSTEAFF
NA	TRBV7-3	TRBJ2-7	many	TGTGCCAGCAGCTTAAAGGCGGGGCGCTACGAGCAGTACTTC	CASSLKAGRYEQYF
NA	TRBV7-2	TRBJ2-1	medium-sized	TGTGCCAGCAGCTTAGATATAGGCTACAATGAGCAGTTCTTC	CASSLDIGYNEQFF
NA	TRBV27	TRBJ1-6	NA	TGTGCCAGCAGTTTGAACTCCTATAATTCACCCCTCCACTTT	CASSLNSYNSPLHF
TRBD1	TRBV9	TRBJ1-5	medium-sized	TGTGCCAGCAGCCCGGGACAGGGGAGTCAGCCCCAGCATTTT	CASSPGQGSQPQHF
NA	TRBV7-9	TRBJ2-1	NA	TGTGCCATTGGGGCAGTCTACAATGAGCAGTTCTTC	CAIGAVYNEQFF
NA	TRBV24-1	TRBJ2-1	NA	TGTGCCACCAGTGAAACCGGGGAAAGGAGTGAGCAGTTCTTC	CATSETGERSEQFF
NA	TRBV6-1	TRBJ2-4	many	TGTGCCAGCAGTGTTCCCGGTCCCCTAAGCATTCAGTACTTC	CASSVPGPLSIQYF
NA	TRBV29-1	TRBJ2-6	many	TGCAGCGTGGTACAGGGAGCTGGGGCCAACGTCCTGACTTTC	CSVVQGAGANVLTF
NA	TRBV6-1	TRBJ2-1	many	TGTGCCAGCAGTGCCTTAGACGGGGGGCCGTACAATGAGCAGTTCTTC	CASSALDGGPYNEQFF
NA	TRBV5-1	TRBJ2-1	NA	TGCGCCAGCAGCCCCGGGGAGAGACAGGTTTTCGATGAGCAGTTCTTC	CASSPGERQVFDEQFF
NA	TRBV5-1	TRBJ2-3	medium-sized	TGCGCCAGCAGCCGGGGGCCTAGCGGACCTAGCACAGATACGCAGTATTTT	CASSRGPSGPSTDTQYF
NA	TRBV3-1	TRBJ1-4	NA	TGTGCCAGCAGCCAAGATGCTAATGAAAAACTGTTTTTT	CASSQDANEKLFF
TRBD2	TRBV7-8	TRBJ2-1	many	TGTGCCAGCAGCACGGGACTAGCGGGAGTTGAGCAGTTCTTC	CASSTGLAGVEQFF
NA	TRBV27	TRBJ1-3	few	TGTGCCAGCAGTCTCGCGGGGTCGGGTTTTGGTGGAAACACCATATATTTT	CASSLAGSGFGGNTIYF
NA	TRBV6-6	TRBJ2-5	many	TGTGCCAGCATGCTCGGGGGAGTTGTAGAGACCCAGTACTTC	CASMLGGVVETQYF
NA	TRBV5-1	TRBJ2-5	few	TGCGCCAGCAGCCGTAAAGATGTGAATATACAAGAGACCCAGTACTTC	CASSRKDVNIQETQYF
NA	TRBV20-1	TRBJ2-2	many	TGCAGTGCTAACCGGGAGAGGGTTACCGGGGAGCTGTTTTTT	CSANRERVTGELFF
TRBD1	TRBV28	TRBJ1-2	medium-sized	TGTGCCAGCAGTACCCCAAGGACAGGGTGGTCTGGCTACACCTTC	CASSTPRTGWSGYTF
NA	TRBV28	TRBJ2-7	many	TGTGCCAGCAGTTCTGTCCTGACCTCCTACGAGCAGTACTTC	CASSSVLTSYEQYF
NA	TRBV12-3/TRBV12-4	TRBJ2-5	many	TGTGCCAGCAGCCTTTCGGGGAAGGAGACCCAGTACTTC	CASSLSGKETQYF
NA	TRBV14	TRBJ2-1	few	TGTGCCAGCAGCCAAGGACTATTTTATGAGCAGTTCTTC	CASSQGLFYEQFF
NA	TRBV2	TRBJ1-3	NA	TGTGCCAGCCAACGAACAGGAGGAAACACCATATATTTT	CASQRTGGNTIYF
NA	TRBV2	TRBJ1-1	few	TGTGCCAGCAGTGAAGGAGGGCACAGCTTCCCCATGAACACTGAAGCTTTCTTT	CASSEGGHSFPMNTEAFF
NA	TRBV4-2	TRBJ2-7	few	TGTGCCAGCAGCCCCGGGATAGGGGCGCCGTACGAGCAGTACTTC	CASSPGIGAPYEQYF
NA	TRBV12-3/TRBV12-4	TRBJ1-4	NA	TGTGCCAGCAGTTACCCGGATGAAAAACTGTTTTTT	CASSYPDEKLFF
NA	TRBV28	TRBJ1-5	NA	TGTGCCAGCACCCCTGGGGGTGCTTTGAGCAATCAGCCCCAGCATTTT	CASTPGGALSNQPQHF
TRBD2	TRBV7-3	TRBJ2-3	many	TGTGCCAGCAGCTCCGGGACTAGCGCCGCAGATACGCAGTATTTT	CASSSGTSAADTQYF
NA	TRBV11-3	TRBJ1-2	NA	TGTGCCAGCAGCTCCCGGGACGGAGATAGCACTAACTATGGCTACACCTTC	CASSSRDGDSTNYGYTF
TRBD1	TRBV3-1	TRBJ2-7	many	TGTGCCAGCGGGACAGTCGGTGGGGACGAGCAGTACTTC	CASGTVGGDEQYF
NA	TRBV4-1	TRBJ2-5	many	TGCGCCAGCAGCCAAGGTGCGTCACAAGAGACCCAGTACTTC	CASSQGASQETQYF
NA	TRBV20-1	TRBJ2-7	few	TGCAGTGCTAGAGATCTCAGGAGGGGAGGCGAGCAGTACTTC	CSARDLRRGGEQYF
NA	TRBV12-3/TRBV12-4	TRBJ1-6	many	TGTGCCAGCAGTTTAGGGACAGAAAATTCACCCCTCCACTTT	CASSLGTENSPLHF